The clone carrying this TCR beta chain was counted at least ten times. Using a J-beta primer mix together with a sample-barcoded 5' primer, a second PCR was run for roughly 6 to 11 cycles. Each cDNA molecule, via a template-switch adaptor with 12 random nucleotides, was tagged. Each CDR3 protein is one row after TCRdb ran MiXCR on the 5' RACE reads. Here the sample spans hundreds of thousands of distinct CDR3 sequences, 49% being singletons. Germline V gene sequence: CDR1 SNHLY, CDR2 FYNNEI. Germline trimming cut 7 bases from V and 6 bases from J; bases unmatched to any gene: 13. This CDR3 contains 15 residues. This record comes from a study of blood T cells in healthy people across ages.

This sequence was found in a woman aged 60 to 75 in good health. Material: blood. The rearrangement links TRBV2 to TRBJ2-7; TRBD2 aligns across 9 bases. The CDR3: CASKGRVAGDVEQYF. CDR3 bases: TGTGCCAGCAAAGGGAGGGTAGCGGGAGATGTCGAGCAGTACTTC.